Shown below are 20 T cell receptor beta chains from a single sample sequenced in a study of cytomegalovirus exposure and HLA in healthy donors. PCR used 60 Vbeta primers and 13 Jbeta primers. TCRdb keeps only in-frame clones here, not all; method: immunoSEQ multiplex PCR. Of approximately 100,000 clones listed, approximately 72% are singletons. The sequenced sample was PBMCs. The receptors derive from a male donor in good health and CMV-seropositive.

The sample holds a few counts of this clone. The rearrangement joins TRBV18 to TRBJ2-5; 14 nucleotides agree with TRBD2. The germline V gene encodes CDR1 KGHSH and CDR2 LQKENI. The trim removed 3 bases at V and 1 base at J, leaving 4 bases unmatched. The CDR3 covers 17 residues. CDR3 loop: CASSPGTSGGFQETQYF. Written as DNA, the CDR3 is TGTGCCAGCTCACCCGGGACTAGCGGGGGCTTCCAAGAGACCCAGTACTTC.

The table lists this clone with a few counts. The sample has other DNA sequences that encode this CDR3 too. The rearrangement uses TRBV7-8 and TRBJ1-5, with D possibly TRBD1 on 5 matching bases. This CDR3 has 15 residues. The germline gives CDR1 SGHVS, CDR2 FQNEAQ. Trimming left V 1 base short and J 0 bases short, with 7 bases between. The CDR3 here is CASSLEDSSNQPQHF. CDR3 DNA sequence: TGTGCCAGCAGCTTAGAAGACAGTAGCAATCAGCCCCAGCATTTT.

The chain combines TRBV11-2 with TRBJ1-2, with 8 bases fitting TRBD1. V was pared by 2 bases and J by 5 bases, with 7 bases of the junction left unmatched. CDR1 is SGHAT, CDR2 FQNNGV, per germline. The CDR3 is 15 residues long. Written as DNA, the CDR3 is TGTGCCAGCAGCTTATCGGCAGGGGGCAATTATGGCTACACCTTC. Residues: CASSLSAGGNYGYTF.

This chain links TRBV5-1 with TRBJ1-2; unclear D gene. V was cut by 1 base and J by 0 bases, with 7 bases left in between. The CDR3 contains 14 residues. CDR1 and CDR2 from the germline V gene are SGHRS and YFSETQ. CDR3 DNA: TGCGCCAGCAGCTTGACAGCTGCTAACTATGGCTACACCTTC. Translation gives CASSLTAANYGYTF.

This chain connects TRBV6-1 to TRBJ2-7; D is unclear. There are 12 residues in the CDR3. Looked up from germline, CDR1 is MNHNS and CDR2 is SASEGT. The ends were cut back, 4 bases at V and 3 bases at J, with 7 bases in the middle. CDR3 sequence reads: CASSGYNYEQYF. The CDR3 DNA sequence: TGTGCCAGCAGTGGATACAACTACGAGCAGTACTTC.

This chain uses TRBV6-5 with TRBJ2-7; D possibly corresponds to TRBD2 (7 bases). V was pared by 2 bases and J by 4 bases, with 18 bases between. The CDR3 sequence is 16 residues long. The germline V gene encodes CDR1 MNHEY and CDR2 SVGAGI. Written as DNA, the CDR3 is TGTGCCAGCAGTTACGGGGTGGCGGGGGCGGAATACGAGCAGTACTTC. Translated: CASSYGVAGAEYEQYF.

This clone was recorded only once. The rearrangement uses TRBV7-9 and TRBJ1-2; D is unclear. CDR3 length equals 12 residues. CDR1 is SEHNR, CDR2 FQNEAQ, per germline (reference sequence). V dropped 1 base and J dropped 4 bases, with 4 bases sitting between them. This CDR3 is CASSLDSYGYTF. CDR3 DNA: TGTGCCAGCAGCTTAGACAGCTATGGCTACACCTTC.

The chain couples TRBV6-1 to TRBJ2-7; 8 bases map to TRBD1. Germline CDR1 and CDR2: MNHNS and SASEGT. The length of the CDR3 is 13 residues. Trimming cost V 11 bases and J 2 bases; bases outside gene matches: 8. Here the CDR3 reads CALTGTGAYEQYF. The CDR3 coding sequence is TGTGCCCTCACCGGGACAGGAGCCTACGAGCAGTACTTC.

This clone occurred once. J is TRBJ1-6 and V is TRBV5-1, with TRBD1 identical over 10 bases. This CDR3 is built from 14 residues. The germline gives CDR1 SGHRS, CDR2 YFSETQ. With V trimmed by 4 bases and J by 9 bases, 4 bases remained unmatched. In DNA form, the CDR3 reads TGCGCCAGCAGCACCGGGACAGGGGTTTCACCCCTCCACTTT. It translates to CASSTGTGVSPLHF.

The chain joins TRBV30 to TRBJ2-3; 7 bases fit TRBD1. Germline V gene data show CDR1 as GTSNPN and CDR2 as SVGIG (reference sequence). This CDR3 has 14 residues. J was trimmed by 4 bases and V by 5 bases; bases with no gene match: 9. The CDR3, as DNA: TGTGCCTGGGGAACGGGGACAGAGGCAGATACGCAGTATTTT. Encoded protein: CAWGTGTEADTQYF.

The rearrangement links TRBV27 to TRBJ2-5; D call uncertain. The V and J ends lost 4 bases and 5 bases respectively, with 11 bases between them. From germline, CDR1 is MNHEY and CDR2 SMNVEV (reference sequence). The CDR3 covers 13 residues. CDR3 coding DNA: TGTGCCAGCAGTTCCTCCGCGGAGGAGACCCAGTACTTC. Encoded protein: CASSSSAEETQYF.

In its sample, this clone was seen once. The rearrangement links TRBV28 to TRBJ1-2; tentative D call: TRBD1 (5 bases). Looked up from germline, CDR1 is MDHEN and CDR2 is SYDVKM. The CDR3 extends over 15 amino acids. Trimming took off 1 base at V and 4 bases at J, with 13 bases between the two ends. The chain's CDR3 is CASSLSQDGGYGYTF. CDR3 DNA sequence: TGTGCCAGCAGTTTATCACAGGACGGCGGCTATGGCTACACCTTC.

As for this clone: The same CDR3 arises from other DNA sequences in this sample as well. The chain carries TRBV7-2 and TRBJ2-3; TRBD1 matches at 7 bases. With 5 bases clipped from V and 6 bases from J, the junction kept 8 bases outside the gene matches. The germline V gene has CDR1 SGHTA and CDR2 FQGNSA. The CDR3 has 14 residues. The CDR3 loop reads CASSTRQGPDTQYF. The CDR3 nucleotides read TGTGCCAGCAGCACAAGACAGGGCCCGGATACGCAGTATTTT. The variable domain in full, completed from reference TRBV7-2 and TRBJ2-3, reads GAGVSQSPSNKVTEKGKDVELRCDPISGHTALYWYRQSLGQGLEFLIYFQGNSAPDKSGLPSDRFSAERTGGSVSTLTIQRTQQEDSAVYLCASSTRQGPDTQYFGPGTRLTVL.

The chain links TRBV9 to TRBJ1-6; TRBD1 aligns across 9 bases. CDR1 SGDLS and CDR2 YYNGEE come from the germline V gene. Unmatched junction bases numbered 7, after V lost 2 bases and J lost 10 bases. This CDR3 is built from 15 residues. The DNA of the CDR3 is TGTGCCAGCAGCGTCAAGACAGGGGGTGGGTCACCCCTCCACTTT. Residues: CASSVKTGGGSPLHF.

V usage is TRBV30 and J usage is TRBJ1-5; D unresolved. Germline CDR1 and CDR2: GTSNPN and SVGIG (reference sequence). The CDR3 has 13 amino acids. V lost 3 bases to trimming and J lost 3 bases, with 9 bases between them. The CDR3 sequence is CAWRSHFNQPQHF. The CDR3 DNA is TGTGCCTGGAGGAGCCATTTCAATCAGCCCCAGCATTTT.

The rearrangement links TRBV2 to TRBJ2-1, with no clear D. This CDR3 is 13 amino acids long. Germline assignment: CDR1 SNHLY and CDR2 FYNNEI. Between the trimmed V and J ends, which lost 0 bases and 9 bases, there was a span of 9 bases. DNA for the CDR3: TGTGCCAGCAGTGAAGCGCATGAGTTTGAGCAGTTCTTC. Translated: CASSEAHEFEQFF.

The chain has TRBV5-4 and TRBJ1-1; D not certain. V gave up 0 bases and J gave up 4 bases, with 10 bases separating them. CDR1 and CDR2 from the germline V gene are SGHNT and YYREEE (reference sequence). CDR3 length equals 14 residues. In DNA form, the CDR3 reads TGTGCCAGCAGCTTGGATTCAGTAAGCACTGAAGCTTTCTTT. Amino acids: CASSLDSVSTEAFF.

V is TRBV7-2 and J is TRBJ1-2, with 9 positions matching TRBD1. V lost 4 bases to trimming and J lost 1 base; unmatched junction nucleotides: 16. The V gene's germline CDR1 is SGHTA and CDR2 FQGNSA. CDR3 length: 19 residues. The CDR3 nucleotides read TGTGCCAGCAGCTCCGATAAACCGGGACAGGGATTTCTTAACTATGGCTACACCTTC. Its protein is CASSSDKPGQGFLNYGYTF.

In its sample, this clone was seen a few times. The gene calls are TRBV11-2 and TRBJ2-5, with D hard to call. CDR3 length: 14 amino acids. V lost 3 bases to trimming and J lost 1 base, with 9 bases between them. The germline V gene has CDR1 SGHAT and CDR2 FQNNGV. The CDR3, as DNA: TGTGCCAGCAGCTTCGGGTCAGCCCAAGAGACCCAGTACTTC. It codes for CASSFGSAQETQYF. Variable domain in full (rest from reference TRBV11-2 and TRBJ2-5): EAGVAQSPRYKIIEKRQSVAFWCNPISGHATLYWYQQILGQGPKLLIQFQNNGVVDDSQLPKDRFSAERLKGVDSTLKIQPAKLEDSAVYLCASSFGSAQETQYFGPGTRLLVL.

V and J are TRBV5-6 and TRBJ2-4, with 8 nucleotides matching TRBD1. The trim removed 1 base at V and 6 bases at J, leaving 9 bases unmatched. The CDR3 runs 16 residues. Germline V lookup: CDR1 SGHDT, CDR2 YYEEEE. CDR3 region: CASSLSDRGWGNIQYF. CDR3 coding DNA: TGTGCCAGCAGCTTGAGCGACAGGGGATGGGGAAACATTCAGTACTTC. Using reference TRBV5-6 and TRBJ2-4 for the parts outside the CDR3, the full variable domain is DAGVTQSPTHLIKTRGQQVTLRCSPKSGHDTVSWYQQALGQGPQFIFQYYEEEERQRGNFPDRFSGHQFPNYSSELNVNALLLGDSALYLCASSLSDRGWGNIQYFGAGTRLSVL.